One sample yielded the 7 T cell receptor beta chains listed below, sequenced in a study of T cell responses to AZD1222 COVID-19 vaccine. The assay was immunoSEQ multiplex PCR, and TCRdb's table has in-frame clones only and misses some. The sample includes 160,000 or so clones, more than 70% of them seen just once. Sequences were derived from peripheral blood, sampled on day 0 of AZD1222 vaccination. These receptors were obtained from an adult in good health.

CDR3 residues: CATSDLLALNNEQFF. CDR3 sequence (DNA): TGTGCCACCAGTGATTTGTTGGCGCTAAACAATGAGCAGTTCTTC. This chain links TRBV24-1 with TRBJ2-1, with no clear D. Looked up from germline, CDR1 is KGHDR and CDR2 is SFDVKD. The CDR3 is made up of 15 amino acids. Trimming removed 0 bases at V and 5 bases at J, with 10 bases between.

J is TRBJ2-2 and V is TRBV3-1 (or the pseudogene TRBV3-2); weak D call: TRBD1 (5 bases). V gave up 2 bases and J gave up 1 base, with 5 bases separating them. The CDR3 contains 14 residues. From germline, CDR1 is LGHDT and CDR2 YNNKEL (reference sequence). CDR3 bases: TGTGCCAGCAGCCAAACAGGGAACACCGGGGAGCTGTTTTTT. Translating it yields CASSQTGNTGELFF.

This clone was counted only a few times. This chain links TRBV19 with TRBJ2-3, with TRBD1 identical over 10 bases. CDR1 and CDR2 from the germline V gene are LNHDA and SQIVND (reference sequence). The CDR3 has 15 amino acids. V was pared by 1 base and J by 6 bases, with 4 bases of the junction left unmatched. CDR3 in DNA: TGTGCCAGTAGTATAGGACAGGGGGCGCCGGATACGCAGTATTTT. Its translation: CASSIGQGAPDTQYF.

The CDR3 is CSARRGTGSGNTIYF. CDR3 DNA sequence: TGCAGCGCCAGACGTGGGACAGGCTCTGGAAACACCATATATTTT. V and J are TRBV29-1 and TRBJ1-3; the match to TRBD1 covers 8 bases. This CDR3 spans 15 amino acids. Germline CDR1 is SQVTM and CDR2 is ANQGSEA. Germline trimming cut 7 bases from V and 0 bases from J; bases unmatched to any gene: 8.

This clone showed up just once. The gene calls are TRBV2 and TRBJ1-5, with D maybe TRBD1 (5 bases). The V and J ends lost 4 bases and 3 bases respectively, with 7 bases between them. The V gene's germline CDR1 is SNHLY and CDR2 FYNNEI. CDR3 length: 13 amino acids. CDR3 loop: CASSGTNNQPQHF. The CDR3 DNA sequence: TGTGCCAGCAGTGGGACAAACAATCAGCCCCAGCATTTT.

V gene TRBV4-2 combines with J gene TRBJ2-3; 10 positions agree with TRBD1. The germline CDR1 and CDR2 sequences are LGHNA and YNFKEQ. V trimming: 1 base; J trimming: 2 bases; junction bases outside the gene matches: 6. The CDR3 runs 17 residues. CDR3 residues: CASSQVGTGAHTDTQYF. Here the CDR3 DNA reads TGTGCCAGCAGCCAAGTGGGGACAGGGGCACACACAGATACGCAGTATTTT.

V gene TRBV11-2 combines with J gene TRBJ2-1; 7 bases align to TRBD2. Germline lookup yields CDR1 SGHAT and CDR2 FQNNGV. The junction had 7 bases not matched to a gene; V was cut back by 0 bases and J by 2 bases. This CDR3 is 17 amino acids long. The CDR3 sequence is CASSLDRDYPTYNEQFF. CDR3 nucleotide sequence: TGTGCCAGCAGCTTAGACCGGGACTACCCAACCTACAATGAGCAGTTCTTC.